Detailed here is one T cell receptor beta chain. Its specificity is unknown. The J segment lost 2 bases and the V segment lost 4 bases, leaving 7 bases of the junction unmatched. Germline V lookup: CDR1 MGHRA, CDR2 YSYEKL. The length of the CDR3 is 16 residues. Data came from immunoSEQ multiplex PCR; TCRdb stores just in-frame clones and leaves some out. The sample includes approximately 30,000 clones, under 90% seen only once; the top ten take approximately 2.2%. This record belongs to a study of Tregs in tolerant kidney transplant recipients. Study information: Sorting of CD4+CD25+CD127- cells followed approximately 3-day belatacept mixed lymphocyte reactions, sometimes with roughly 5-day graft donor restimulation. Sorting used antibodies to exclude donor cells. Study-wide findings and caveats: Few patients were studied, so findings need validation in larger groups. This study did not directly address biological reproducibility.

This clonotype was obtained from a human donor in good health. The gene calls are TRBV4-1 and TRBJ1-5; 8 bases fit TRBD1. The source material was Tregs from blood cultured with allogeneic cells. CDR3: CASSRTGPEGNQPQHF. The DNA for the CDR3 is TGCGCCAGCAGCCGGACAGGGCCGGAGGGCAATCAGCCCCAGCATTTT.